This T cell receptor beta chain originates from a study of blood T cell repertoires in COVID-19. Study information: Spain, Italy and the United States supplied samples that represented acute and convalescent COVID-19.

The method was immunoSEQ multiplex PCR; TCRdb's version includes in-frame clones alone and lacks a portion of them. The sample holds 35,000 to 50,000 clones; approximately 80% are singletons and the top ten take about 9.1%. The CDR3 spans 12 residues. The germline V gene encodes CDR1 MDHEN and CDR2 SYDVKM. V was clipped by 8 bases and J by 1 base, with 9 bases between them. This sequence was found in a man between 60 and 75 years old in a cohort sampled during active COVID-19. The source material was peripheral blood. This chain connects TRBV28 to TRBJ2-7; tentatively, D is TRBD1 (6 bases). This chain's CDR3 is CASLTGSYEQYF. In nucleotides, the CDR3 is TGTGCCAGCTTGACAGGATCCTACGAGCAGTACTTC.